Following are 21 T cell receptor beta chains from one sample sequenced in a study of T-cell reconstitution after alpha-beta-depleted transplantation in children listed by TCRdb under 2016. Overall study outcomes, separate from this receptor: Over subsequent months, a decline in hyperexpanded clone frequencies was noted, and after one year, T-cell counts and TCRbeta diversity were mostly ascribed to newly produced T cells.

These receptors' antigens are unknown. According to the study, the label for this sample's treatment or condition signals: allogeneic hematopoietic cell transplantation with graft depleted of TCRalphabeta T cells and CD19 B cells. Receptor amplification or capture employed PCR. Data came from an Illumina HiSeq 2500. Molecular barcoding was employed in the preparation of TCR libraries, with unique molecular identifiers being used to normalize TCRbeta repertoire quantification. Starting from the raw public reads, TCRdb applied fastp trimming at Q25, assembled clones with MiXCR and retained in-frame beta chains. Each record represents a unique CDR3 protein, reported with the most common genes and DNA among its rows. For this sample the table gives a few hundred thousand distinct CDR3 sequences, of which almost 8% were detected only once. The ten largest clones add up to approximately 9% of the sample.

This specimen was peripheral blood, taken 360 days after TCRalphabeta/CD19-depleted stem cell transplant. The receptor set was obtained from a female patient aged 2 to 10 who had a stem cell transplant for Fanconi anemia, so the T cells may come from the graft donor.

This clonotype turned up a few times. The chain carries TRBV6-5 and TRBJ2-1, with 9 positions matching TRBD2. This CDR3 contains 16 residues. V shed 6 bases, J shed 4 bases, and the junction held 10 bases outside the gene matches. Germline CDR1 is MNHEY and CDR2 is SVGAGI. CDR3 in amino acids: CASRPITSGLYNEQFF. CDR3 sequence (DNA): TGTGCCAGCAGACCAATTACTAGCGGGTTGTACAATGAGCAGTTCTTC.

The chain joins TRBV19 to TRBJ2-3, with a possible D match to TRBD2 (6 bases). The CDR3 is made up of 14 amino acids. Trimming shortened V by 5 bases and J by 6 bases, and 15 bases separated the two germline ends. Germline CDR1 is LNHDA and CDR2 is SQIVND (reference sequence). The CDR3 here is CASSFRLGGDTQYF. The CDR3 nucleotides are TGTGCCAGTAGTTTCCGACTAGGTGGGGATACGCAGTATTTT. Using reference TRBV19 and TRBJ2-3 for the parts outside the CDR3, the full variable domain is DGGITQSPKYLFRKEGQNVTLSCEQNLNHDAMYWYRQDPGQGLRLIYYSQIVNDFQKGDIAEGYSVSREKKESFPLTVTSAQKNPTAFYLCASSFRLGGDTQYFGPGTRLTVL.

This clonotype was seen many times. The rearrangement uses TRBV29-1 and TRBJ2-7; D may be TRBD1 or TRBD2 (5 bases each). V gave up 0 bases and J gave up 1 base, with 13 bases separating them. The germline V gene has CDR1 SQVTM and CDR2 ANQGSEA. The CDR3 sequence is 15 residues long. The CDR3: CSVEDGKGSSYEQYF. CDR3 DNA: TGCAGCGTTGAAGACGGGAAGGGGTCGTCCTACGAGCAGTACTTC.

The V call is TRBV7-9, the J call TRBJ2-6, with unresolved D. This CDR3 is 15 amino acids long. The V and J ends lost 5 bases and 1 base respectively, with 9 bases between them. Germline V gene sequence: CDR1 SEHNR, CDR2 FQNEAQ (reference sequence). The CDR3 sequence is CASSPGLSGANVLTF. CDR3 DNA: TGTGCCAGCAGCCCCGGGCTGTCTGGGGCCAACGTCCTGACTTTC.

This clonotype appeared a few times. The chain is built from TRBV7-6 and TRBJ1-3; no clear D. V was pared by 0 bases and J by 0 bases, with 9 bases between. The length of the CDR3 is 16 residues. Germline CDR1 and CDR2: SGHVS and FNYEAQ. The CDR3 bases are TGTGCCAGCAGCTTAGCTTCCAGGCTCTCTGGAAACACCATATATTTT. This translates into CASSLASRLSGNTIYF.

The CDR3 region has the DNA TGTGCCAGCAGCGTATCTGACACCATATATTTT. Its protein is CASSVSDTIYF. The gene calls are TRBV9 and TRBJ1-3; D not resolved. CDR3 length equals 11 residues. CDR1 and CDR2 from the germline V gene are SGDLS and YYNGEE. The V end lost 1 base, the J end lost 8 bases, and 4 bases lay between the germline ends.

This clonotype was found many times. In DNA, the CDR3 is TGCGCCAGCAGCTTCGGACAGGGTTTGAACACTGAAGCTTTCTTT. Residues: CASSFGQGLNTEAFF. The V call is TRBV5-1, the J call TRBJ1-1; 8 bases map to TRBD1. The CDR3 is 15 residues long. The V gene end was trimmed by 2 bases and the J gene end by 0 bases; junction bases not matched to a gene: 3. Germline V gene lookup returns CDR1 SGHRS and CDR2 YFSETQ.

In this sample, this clonotype turned up many times. The chain couples TRBV28 to TRBJ2-3, with 12 bases aligning to TRBD2. The trim removed 2 bases at V and 0 bases at J, leaving 6 bases unmatched. Germline values: CDR1 MDHEN, CDR2 SYDVKM. CDR3 length: 18 residues. The CDR3 loop is CASSLTSGGTSSTDTQYF. The CDR3 DNA reads TGTGCCAGCAGTTTAACTAGCGGGGGGACATCTAGCACAGATACGCAGTATTTT.

This clonotype was picked up many times. The rearrangement joins TRBV12-3 or TRBV12-4 to TRBJ1-1; 7 bases map to TRBD1. V was pared by 6 bases and J by 8 bases, with 18 bases of the junction left unmatched. The CDR3 spans 16 residues. The DNA for the CDR3 is TGTGCCAGCAGCTTGAGGGACCCTATCGGGACAGAGGAAGCTTTCTTT. Its translation: CASSLRDPIGTEEAFF.

This clonotype occurred many times. The gene calls are TRBV20-1 and TRBJ2-5; tentative D call: TRBD2 (5 bases). CDR3 length equals 12 residues. V was trimmed by 1 base and J by 3 bases, leaving 6 bases between them. CDR1 is DFQATT, CDR2 SNEGSKA, per germline (reference sequence). The CDR3 protein is CSARGSEETQYF. CDR3 DNA: TGCAGTGCTAGAGGTAGCGAAGAGACCCAGTACTTC.

This clonotype was counted at least ten times. This sequence joins TRBV29-1 and TRBJ2-7, with D uncertain. Trimming stripped 6 bases from V and 3 bases from J, with 9 bases between. CDR1 is SQVTM, CDR2 ANQGSEA, per germline. The CDR3 contains 11 residues. The CDR3 DNA reads as TGCAGCGTCCTCGGAAGCTACGAGCAGTACTTC. This sequence encodes CSVLGSYEQYF.

The sample holds one count of this clonotype. The CDR3 coding sequence is TGTGCCAGCAGCTTTGTGGGGGCGGAAACCGGGGAGCTGTTTTTT. Its translation is CASSFVGAETGELFF. This chain uses TRBV11-2 with TRBJ2-2, with D tentatively TRBD1 (6 bases). The germline CDR1 and CDR2 sequences are SGHAT and FQNNGV. The V gene lost 3 bases and the J gene lost 5 bases, with 13 bases spanning the gap. This CDR3 has 15 amino acids.

At least ten counts were recorded for this clonotype. V usage is TRBV18 and J usage is TRBJ2-1, with a weak D call TRBD1 (6 bases). The germline V and J ends were trimmed by 4 bases and 7 bases, with 8 bases remaining between them. Germline CDR1 and CDR2: KGHSH and LQKENI. There are 12 residues in the CDR3. The CDR3 coding sequence is TGTGCCAGCTCACACAGGGTGAATGAGCAGTTCTTC. Its translation: CASSHRVNEQFF.

The chain recombines TRBV12-3 or TRBV12-4 with TRBJ2-3; 13 nucleotides agree with TRBD2. With V trimmed by 3 bases and J by 0 bases, 12 bases remained unmatched. The CDR3 consists of 20 residues. CDR3 protein: CASSFVAETSGRVSTDTQYF. The DNA for the CDR3 is TGTGCCAGCAGTTTTGTCGCAGAAACTAGCGGGAGGGTAAGCACAGATACGCAGTATTTT.

At least ten counts were recorded for this clonotype. The chain employs TRBV6-5 and TRBJ2-6; 8 bases are a match to TRBD1. Germline CDR1 and CDR2: MNHEY and SVGAGI. The CDR3 consists of 17 residues. With 3 bases clipped from V and 0 bases from J, the junction kept 4 bases outside the gene matches. CDR3 DNA: TGTGCCAGCAGTTATCGGCAGGGGGCCTCTGGGGCCAACGTCCTGACTTTC. Protein sequence: CASSYRQGASGANVLTF.

Ten or more counts support this clonotype. V is TRBV25-1 and J is TRBJ2-3; the D is unclear. The CDR3 consists of 14 residues. Trimming stripped 2 bases from V and 2 bases from J, with 8 bases between. Germline CDR1 reads MGHDK; CDR2 reads SYGVNS. Written as DNA, the CDR3 is TGTGCCAGCAGTGAACAGAAAGCCACAGATACGCAGTATTTT. It yields the protein CASSEQKATDTQYF.

This chain's CDR3 is CASSAWGVGETQYF. CDR3 DNA: TGTGCCAGCAGTGCCTGGGGTGTCGGGGAGACCCAGTACTTC. V gene TRBV2 combines with J gene TRBJ2-5, with D unresolved. V was pared by 4 bases and J by 5 bases, with 14 bases between. Germline CDR1 is SNHLY and CDR2 is FYNNEI. This CDR3 is 14 amino acids long.

The chain links TRBV11-2 to TRBJ1-2; TRBD1 agrees at 7 bases. This CDR3 has 14 amino acids. Trimming took 5 bases from V and 5 from J; bases not matched to a gene: 8. Germline lookup yields CDR1 SGHAT and CDR2 FQNNGV. CDR3 DNA sequence: TGTGCCAGCAGCGTCCGGACAGGAACATATGGCTACACCTTC. It codes for CASSVRTGTYGYTF.

To note about this clonotype: It may be a read error: a sequence one base away is much more abundant. The chain links TRBV20-1 to TRBJ1-5, with 8 bases matching TRBD1. The CDR3 totals 16 residues. The germline V gene has CDR1 DFQATT and CDR2 SNEGSKA (reference sequence). The CDR3 bases are TGCTGTGCTAGAGATTTGACAGGGGATAGCAATCAGCCCCAGCATTTT. It codes for CCARDLTGDSNQPQHF.

The chain combines TRBV5-1 with TRBJ2-2, with 7 bases lining up with TRBD2. Germline V gene sequence: CDR1 SGHRS, CDR2 YFSETQ. Unmatched junction bases numbered 2, after V lost 3 bases and J lost 0 bases. This CDR3 region has 15 residues. The CDR3 loop reads CASSSGTTNTGELFF. The CDR3 DNA reads TGCGCCAGCAGCTCCGGGACTACGAACACCGGGGAGCTGTTTTTT.

This clonotype was recorded many times. The rearrangement uses TRBV20-1 and TRBJ2-1; D perhaps matches TRBD2 (5 bases). The CDR3 runs 11 residues. V shed 3 bases and J shed 13 bases, with 13 bases lying between them. The V gene's germline CDR1 is DFQATT and CDR2 SNEGSKA (reference sequence). The CDR3 DNA reads TGCAGTGCTAGCCCACGACTACTTCAGTTCTTC. Translated, it gives CSASPRLLQFF.